The 15 T cell receptor beta chains reported below all come from one sample, sequenced in a study of PD-1 blockade in classical Hodgkin lymphoma (dated by TCRdb to the early 2020s). Library preparation used the immunoSEQ multiplex PCR assay. Here the immuneACCESS table is served through TCRdb, limited to in-frame sequences with V and J called. Missing clones are a known gap in these copies; in checked studies unresolved V genes cover under half, and the rest lacks a known reason. This sample comprises roughly 25,000 clones, around 80% of them detected only once. 6.7% of the sample is held by the ten biggest clonotypes. Read against the paper, the sample's time point label means: cycle 1 day 1 (C1D1), immediately before nivolumab initiation. All trial patients had relapsed after autologous stem cell transplantation, with cohorts A, B and C differing in prior brentuximab vedotin exposure. The sample here was peripheral blood mononuclear cells (PBMCs), taken at baseline. The receptor set was obtained from a human donor with classical Hodgkin lymphoma.

The chain has TRBV14 and TRBJ2-1, with 8 bases identical to TRBD2. CDR1 is SGHDN and CDR2 is FVKESK in the germline V gene. This CDR3 has 16 amino acids. V gave up 0 bases and J gave up 6 bases; unmatched junction bases: 7. CDR3 sequence: CASSQDLGLVGNEQFF. In DNA, the CDR3 is TGTGCCAGCAGCCAAGATTTGGGACTAGTTGGCAATGAGCAGTTCTTC.

The rearrangement joins TRBV7-8 to TRBJ2-7; TRBD2 matches 8 bases. CDR3 length: 13 residues. Trimming cost V 5 bases and J 3 bases; bases outside gene matches: 3. The germline gives CDR1 SGHVS, CDR2 FQNEAQ. The CDR3 loop is CASSPGTSYEQYF. For the CDR3, the DNA is TGTGCCAGCAGCCCAGGGACTAGCTACGAGCAGTACTTC.

The gene calls are TRBV6-1 and TRBJ2-5; D perhaps matches TRBD1 (7 bases). Germline V gene sequence: CDR1 MNHNS, CDR2 SASEGT. Trimming took off 2 bases at V and 3 bases at J, with 13 bases between the two ends. This CDR3 contains 15 residues. The CDR3 sequence is CASSERGRGEETQYF. CDR3 DNA: TGTGCCAGCAGTGAAAGAGGCAGGGGGGAAGAGACCCAGTACTTC.

The chain uses TRBV19 and TRBJ1-1; D unresolved. CDR1 is LNHDA, CDR2 SQIVND, per germline (reference sequence). CDR3 size: 15 residues. Trimming took 2 bases from V and 5 from J, leaving 15 bases between them. CDR3 nucleotides: TGTGCCAGTAGTATAAGTAATGGGGAGTGGACTGAAGCTTTCTTT. This encodes CASSISNGEWTEAFF.

This chain links TRBV5-6 with TRBJ2-1; TRBD2 matches 16 bases. With 3 bases clipped from V and 8 bases from J, the junction kept 11 bases outside the gene matches. The CDR3 runs to 18 residues. Germline V gives CDR1 SGHDT, CDR2 YYEEEE. CDR3 protein: CASSSEGLAGGLEDEQFF. CDR3 bases: TGTGCCAGCAGCTCCGAGGGACTAGCGGGGGGGCTTGAGGATGAGCAGTTCTTC.

The V gene is TRBV6-5, the J gene TRBJ1-6; TRBD1 might be the D (5 bases). V was clipped by 6 bases and J by 7 bases, with 13 bases between them. The germline V gene has CDR1 MNHEY and CDR2 SVGAGI. The CDR3 length is 14 residues. In nucleotides, the CDR3 is TGTGCCAGCAGGGAGGGACGGGCGAATTCACCCCTCCACTTT. Protein sequence: CASREGRANSPLHF.

This chain joins TRBV28 and TRBJ1-6; perhaps TRBD1 as D (5 bases). CDR3 length equals 14 residues. The ends were cut back, 4 bases at V and 10 bases at J, with 14 bases in the middle. The germline V gene has CDR1 MDHEN and CDR2 SYDVKM. The CDR3 DNA reads TGTGCCAGCAGTTCCGGGACTGGGGGGTCACCCCTCCACTTT. It codes for CASSSGTGGSPLHF.

This clone is a singleton in its sample. This chain connects TRBV4-1 to TRBJ1-3, with a weak D call TRBD1 (6 bases). V was cut by 0 bases and J by 9 bases, with 15 bases left in between. Germline V gene lookup returns CDR1 MGHRA and CDR2 YSYEKL. The CDR3 is made up of 15 amino acids. CDR3 amino acids: CASSQETGSKSTIYF. CDR3 sequence (DNA): TGCGCCAGCAGCCAAGAAACAGGGTCGAAGTCCACCATATATTTT.

The chain has TRBV4-2 and TRBJ2-7, with 10 bases fitting TRBD2. V dropped 1 base and J dropped 4; count of bases not matched to a gene: 4. The germline gives CDR1 LGHNA, CDR2 YNFKEQ. CDR3 size: 15 residues. CDR3 region: CASSQGLAGEYEQYF. In nucleotides, the CDR3 is TGTGCCAGCAGCCAAGGCCTAGCGGGAGAATACGAGCAGTACTTC.

The chain is built from TRBV5-1 and TRBJ2-2; D could derive from TRBD1 or TRBD2 (5 bases each). V lost 4 bases, J lost 0 bases, and 10 bases lay in between. Germline lookup yields CDR1 SGHRS and CDR2 YFSETQ. The CDR3 is 15 residues long. The chain's CDR3 is CASSPWGTNTGELFF. The DNA of the CDR3 is TGCGCCAGCAGCCCTTGGGGGACGAACACCGGGGAGCTGTTTTTT.

J is TRBJ2-3 and V is TRBV11-2; the D is unclear. Deletions cut 2 bases from V and 4 bases from J, with 7 bases between. This CDR3 spans 13 amino acids. Germline V gives CDR1 SGHAT, CDR2 FQNNGV. The CDR3, as DNA: TGTGCCAGCAGCTTAACCCTGCCAGATACGCAGTATTTT. Translated, it gives CASSLTLPDTQYF.

V and J are TRBV5-1 and TRBJ2-3; D perhaps matches TRBD1 (6 bases). The CDR3 is 15 amino acids. V lost 4 bases and J lost 3, with 15 bases in between. The V gene's germline CDR1 is SGHRS and CDR2 YFSETQ. The CDR3 reads CASSLELQGTDTQYF. The DNA of the CDR3 is TGCGCCAGCAGCCTGGAGTTACAGGGAACAGATACGCAGTATTTT.

The J gene is TRBJ1-2, the V gene TRBV4-2; 8 nucleotides agree with TRBD1. The CDR3 spans 14 residues. The ends lost 4 bases at V and 4 bases at J; junction bases unmatched: 5. CDR1 is LGHNA, CDR2 YNFKEQ, per germline. CDR3 region: CASSRTGKVYGYTF. Here the CDR3 DNA reads TGTGCCAGCAGCCGGACAGGGAAAGTCTATGGCTACACCTTC.

The chain is built from TRBV7-8 and TRBJ2-5; the match to TRBD2 covers 10 bases. J gave up 0 bases and V 3 bases, and 4 bases lay outside the gene matches. The CDR3 spans 16 residues. The germline V gene encodes CDR1 SGHVS and CDR2 FQNEAQ. CDR3 nucleotide sequence: TGTGCCAGCAGCTTCCTAGCGGGGGCCCACCAAGAGACCCAGTACTTC. Residues: CASSFLAGAHQETQYF.

This chain joins TRBV6-5 and TRBJ1-5, with 7 positions matching TRBD1. Trimming cost V 4 bases and J 3 bases; bases outside gene matches: 3. The CDR3 sequence is 14 residues long. The germline CDR1 and CDR2 sequences are MNHEY and SVGAGI. In DNA form, the CDR3 reads TGTGCCAGCAGTTTGACAGGGTTCAATCAGCCCCAGCATTTT. Translated: CASSLTGFNQPQHF.